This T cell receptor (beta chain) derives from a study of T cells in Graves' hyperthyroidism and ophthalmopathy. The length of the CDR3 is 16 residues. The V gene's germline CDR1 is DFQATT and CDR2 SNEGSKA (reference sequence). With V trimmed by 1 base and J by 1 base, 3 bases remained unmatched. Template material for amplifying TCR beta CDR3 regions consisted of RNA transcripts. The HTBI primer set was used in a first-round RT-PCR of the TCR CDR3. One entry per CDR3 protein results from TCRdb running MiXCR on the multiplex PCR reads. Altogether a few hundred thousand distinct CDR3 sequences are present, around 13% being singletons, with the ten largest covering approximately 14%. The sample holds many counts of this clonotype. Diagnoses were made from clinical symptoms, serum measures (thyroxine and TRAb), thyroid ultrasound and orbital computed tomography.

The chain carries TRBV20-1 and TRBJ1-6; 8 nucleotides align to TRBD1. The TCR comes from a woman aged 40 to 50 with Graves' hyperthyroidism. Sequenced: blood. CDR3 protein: CSARADRVSYNSPLHF. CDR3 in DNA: TGCAGTGCTAGAGCGGACAGGGTATCCTATAATTCACCCCTCCACTTT.